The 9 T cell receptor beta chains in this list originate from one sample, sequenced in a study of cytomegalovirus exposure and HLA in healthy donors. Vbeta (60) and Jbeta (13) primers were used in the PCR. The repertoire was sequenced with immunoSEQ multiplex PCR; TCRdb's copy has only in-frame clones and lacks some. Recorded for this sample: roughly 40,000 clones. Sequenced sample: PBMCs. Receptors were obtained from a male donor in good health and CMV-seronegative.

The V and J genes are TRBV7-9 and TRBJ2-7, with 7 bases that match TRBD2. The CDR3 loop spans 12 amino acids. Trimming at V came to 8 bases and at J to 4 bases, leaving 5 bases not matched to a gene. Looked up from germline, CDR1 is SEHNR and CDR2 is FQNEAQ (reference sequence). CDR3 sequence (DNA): TGTGCCAGCTTGGGCGGGAGTTACGAGCAGTACTTC. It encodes CASLGGSYEQYF.

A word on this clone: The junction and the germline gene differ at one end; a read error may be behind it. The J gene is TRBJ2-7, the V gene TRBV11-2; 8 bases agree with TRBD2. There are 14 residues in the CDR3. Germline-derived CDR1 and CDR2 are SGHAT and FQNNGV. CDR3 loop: CASSLRGGLYGQYF. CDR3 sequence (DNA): TGTGCCAGCAGCCTCCGGGGGGGACTGTACGGGCAGTACTTC.

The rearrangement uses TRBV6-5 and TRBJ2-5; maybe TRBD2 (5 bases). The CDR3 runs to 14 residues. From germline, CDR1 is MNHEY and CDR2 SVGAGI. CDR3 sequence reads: CVLEGTPLQETQYF. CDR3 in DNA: TGTGTCTTAGAGGGTACCCCCCTACAAGAGACCCAGTACTTC.

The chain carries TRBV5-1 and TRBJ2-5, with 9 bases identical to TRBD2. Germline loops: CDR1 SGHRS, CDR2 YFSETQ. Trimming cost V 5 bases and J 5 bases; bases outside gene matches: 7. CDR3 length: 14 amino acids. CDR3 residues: CASRLAGGDETQYF. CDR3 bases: TGCGCCAGCAGACTAGCGGGTGGGGATGAGACCCAGTACTTC.

This chain's CDR3 is CASSLSGLGELFF. The CDR3 DNA reads as TGTGCCAGCAGCTTAAGTGGGCTAGGGGAGCTGTTTTTT. This rearrangement joins TRBV7-2 to TRBJ2-2; D ambiguous. The CDR3 runs 13 residues. V was shortened by 2 bases and J by 8 bases, with 9 bases between the two germline ends. In germline, CDR1 is SGHTA, CDR2 FQGNSA.

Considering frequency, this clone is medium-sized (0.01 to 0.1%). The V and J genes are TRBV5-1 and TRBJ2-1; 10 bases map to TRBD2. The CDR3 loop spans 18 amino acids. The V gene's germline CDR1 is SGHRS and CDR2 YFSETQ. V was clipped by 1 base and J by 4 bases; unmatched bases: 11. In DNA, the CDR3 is TGCGCCAGCAGCTTGCGGGTTAGGCTAGCGGGAGATTACAATGAGCAGTTCTTC. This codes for CASSLRVRLAGDYNEQFF.

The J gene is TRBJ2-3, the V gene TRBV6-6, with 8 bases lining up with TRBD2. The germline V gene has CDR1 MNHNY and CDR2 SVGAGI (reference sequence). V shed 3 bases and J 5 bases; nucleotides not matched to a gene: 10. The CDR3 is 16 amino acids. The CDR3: CASSYRGTRGGDTQYF. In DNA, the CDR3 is TGTGCCAGCAGTTATCGAGGGACTAGAGGTGGAGATACGCAGTATTTT.

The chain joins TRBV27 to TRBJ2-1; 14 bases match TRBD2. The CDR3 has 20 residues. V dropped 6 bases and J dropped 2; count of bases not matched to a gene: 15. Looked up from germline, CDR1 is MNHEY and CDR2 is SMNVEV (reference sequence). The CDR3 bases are TGTGCCAGCAGCGTTTCCTCCGGGACTAGCGGGAGAGGAGCCTACAATGAGCAGTTCTTC. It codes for CASSVSSGTSGRGAYNEQFF.

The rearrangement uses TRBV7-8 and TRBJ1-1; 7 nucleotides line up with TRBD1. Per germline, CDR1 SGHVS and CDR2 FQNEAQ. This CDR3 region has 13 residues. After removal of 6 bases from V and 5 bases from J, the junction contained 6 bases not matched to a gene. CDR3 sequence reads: CASSIRGRTEAFF. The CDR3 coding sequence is TGTGCCAGCAGTATAAGGGGGCGAACTGAAGCTTTCTTT.